These 16 T cell receptor beta chains were all obtained from the same sample, sequenced in a study of cytomegalovirus exposure and HLA in healthy donors. 13 Jbeta primers and 60 Vbeta primers were used for the PCR. Generated by immunoSEQ multiplex PCR, the TCRdb table keeps only in-frame clones and is missing some. The sample consists of 75,000 to 95,000 clones, approximately 88% of them appearing once. The sample comprised PBMCs. The receptors were sampled from a man aged 18 to 29 in good health and CMV-seronegative.

The CDR3 reads CATSRDAQAYGYTF. CDR3 DNA sequence: TGTGCCACCAGCAGAGATGCCCAGGCCTATGGCTACACCTTC. This rearrangement joins TRBV15 to TRBJ1-2, with D hard to call. The germline V gene has CDR1 LNHNV and CDR2 YYDKDF (reference sequence). V was pared by 0 bases and J by 4 bases, with 9 bases between. CDR3 length: 14 amino acids.

This clone appeared a few times. The genes are TRBV7-9 and TRBJ1-1, with TRBD1 matching 9 bases. From germline, CDR1 is SEHNR and CDR2 FQNEAQ (reference sequence). CDR3 length: 14 amino acids. The J segment lost 5 bases and the V segment lost 4 bases, leaving 5 bases of the junction unmatched. The CDR3 nucleotides read TGTGCCAGCAGCTCGGACAGGGGAAGTACTGAAGCTTTCTTT. It specifies CASSSDRGSTEAFF.

The V and J genes are TRBV5-4 and TRBJ1-1, with 8 bases aligning to TRBD1. The CDR3 contains 16 residues. Germline V gives CDR1 SGHNT, CDR2 YYREEE (reference sequence). J gave up 3 bases and V 4 bases, and 11 bases lay outside the gene matches. The CDR3 loop reads CASSNQGARMYTEAFF. The CDR3 nucleotides are TGTGCCAGCAGCAACCAGGGGGCAAGGATGTACACTGAAGCTTTCTTT.

V and J are TRBV29-1 and TRBJ1-2; weak D call: TRBD1 (5 bases). CDR1 and CDR2 (germline): SQVTM, ANQGSEA. This CDR3 is built from 11 residues. CDR3 residues: CGEEGNYGYTF. The CDR3 DNA reads as TGCGGCGAGGAGGGGAACTATGGCTACACCTTC.

This clone was detected once. In DNA form, the CDR3 reads TGTGCCAGCAGCTTAAGGGGGGGCAGGGGGAACACTGAAGCTTTCTTT. It yields the protein CASSLRGGRGNTEAFF. The genes are TRBV7-6 and TRBJ1-1; D possibly corresponds to TRBD1 (6 bases). V was trimmed by 2 bases and J by 1 base, leaving 14 bases between them. The CDR3 runs 16 residues. Germline CDR1 is SGHVS and CDR2 is FNYEAQ.

The chain joins TRBV7-2 to TRBJ2-3; 10 nucleotides align to TRBD2. This CDR3 spans 16 amino acids. Trimming took 6 bases from V and 2 from J; bases not matched to a gene: 8. CDR1 is SGHTA, CDR2 FQGNSA, per germline. The CDR3 DNA sequence: TGTGCCAGCAGTTTGAGAGCGGGAGGGCTCACAGATACGCAGTATTTT. Translating gives CASSLRAGGLTDTQYF.

This chain joins TRBV5-1 and TRBJ2-6; tentatively, D is TRBD1 (6 bases). The V end was cut by 5 bases, the J end by 2 bases, with 17 bases between. CDR3 length: 17 amino acids. From germline, CDR1 is SGHRS and CDR2 YFSETQ. The CDR3, as DNA: TGCGCCAGCAGACCAGGACAGACAACTACTGGGGCCAACGTCCTGACTTTC. Translation: CASRPGQTTTGANVLTF.

This clone showed up just a few times. The J gene is TRBJ1-2, the V gene TRBV7-2, with a possible D match to TRBD1 (5 bases). The CDR3 is made up of 14 amino acids. Trimming took 5 bases from V and 0 from J, leaving 10 bases between them. Germline lookup yields CDR1 SGHTA and CDR2 FQGNSA. As DNA, the CDR3 is TGTGCCAGCAGCCCAGGGCTAGCTAACTATGGCTACACCTTC. It translates to CASSPGLANYGYTF.

The chain combines TRBV6-1 with TRBJ2-2; 12 bases fit TRBD2. CDR1 and CDR2 from the germline V gene are MNHNS and SASEGT. This CDR3 contains 16 residues. V shed 6 bases, J shed 7 bases, and the junction held 9 bases outside the gene matches. CDR3 loop: CASSERLAGAVGELFF. CDR3 DNA sequence: TGTGCCAGCAGCGAACGACTAGCGGGAGCGGTCGGGGAGCTGTTTTTT.

Turning to this clone: Other nucleotide sequences from this sample produce the same CDR3. J is TRBJ2-1 and V is TRBV6-6; possibly TRBD2 for D (5 bases). In germline, CDR1 is MNHNY, CDR2 SVGAGI (reference sequence). This CDR3 is 13 amino acids long. Trimming shortened V by 0 bases and J by 8 bases, and 8 bases separated the two germline ends. CDR3 loop: CASSYSEADEQFF. The DNA for the CDR3 is TGTGCCAGCAGTTACTCGGAGGCTGATGAGCAGTTCTTC.

The V gene is TRBV11-2, the J gene TRBJ2-7; 8 bases are shared with TRBD1. With V trimmed by 5 bases and J by 3 bases, 6 bases remained unmatched. Germline assignment: CDR1 SGHAT and CDR2 FQNNGV. The CDR3 covers 14 residues. The CDR3 DNA sequence: TGTGCCAGCAGCAACCGGGACAGGATCTACGAGCAGTACTTC. It specifies CASSNRDRIYEQYF.

The rearrangement joins TRBV25-1 to TRBJ2-1; 7 nucleotides match TRBD2. The CDR3 is 16 residues long. The J segment lost 6 bases and the V segment lost 1 base, leaving 9 bases of the junction unmatched. CDR1 is MGHDK and CDR2 is SYGVNS in the germline V gene. The CDR3 loop is CASSESPPGGSNEQFF. CDR3 coding DNA: TGTGCCAGCAGTGAATCCCCCCCGGGAGGAAGCAATGAGCAGTTCTTC.

The V and J genes are TRBV2 and TRBJ2-1, with 8 bases identical to TRBD1. Germline V gene lookup returns CDR1 SNHLY and CDR2 FYNNEI. This CDR3 has 13 residues. J gave up 8 bases and V 8 bases, and 8 bases lay outside the gene matches. The CDR3 DNA sequence: TGTGCCAGCGGGGGAAACAGGGGGGATGAGCAGTTCTTC. Translation gives CASGGNRGDEQFF.

This clone was seen just once. The rearrangement joins TRBV7-9 to TRBJ1-5, with TRBD1 matching 7 bases. This CDR3 is built from 17 residues. Germline V gives CDR1 SEHNR, CDR2 FQNEAQ (reference sequence). After removal of 0 bases from V and 5 bases from J, the junction contained 10 bases not matched to a gene. Here the CDR3 reads CASSLAGVRDSHQPQHF. The CDR3 DNA follows: TGTGCCAGCAGCTTAGCGGGGGTGAGGGACAGCCATCAGCCCCAGCATTTT.

The chain has TRBV5-1 and TRBJ2-5, with 9 bases lining up with TRBD1. The CDR3 length is 15 residues. Germline loops: CDR1 SGHRS, CDR2 YFSETQ. V lost 0 bases, J lost 5 bases, and 5 bases stayed unmatched. CDR3 amino acids: CASSLGQGGRETQYF. CDR3 DNA: TGCGCCAGCAGCTTGGGACAGGGGGGACGCGAGACCCAGTACTTC. The variable domain in full, completed from reference TRBV5-1 and TRBJ2-5, reads KAGVTQTPRYLIKTRGQQVTLSCSPISGHRSVSWYQQTPGQGLQFLFEYFSETQRNKGNFPGRFSGRQFSNSRSEMNVSTLELGDSALYLCASSLGQGGRETQYFGPGTRLLVL.

The table lists this clone with a few counts. This sequence joins TRBV9 and TRBJ1-5; 7 nucleotides agree with TRBD1. This CDR3 is built from 15 residues. Germline values: CDR1 SGDLS, CDR2 YYNGEE. The ends lost 4 bases at V and 0 bases at J; junction bases unmatched: 4. The CDR3 sequence is CASSRRDSSNQPQHF. The CDR3 DNA follows: TGTGCCAGCAGCCGCCGGGACAGTAGCAATCAGCCCCAGCATTTT. Based on the CDR3 plus reference TRBV9 and TRBJ1-5, the full variable domain is DSGVTQTPKHLITATGQRVTLRCSPRSGDLSVYWYQQSLDQGLQFLIQYYNGEERAKGNILERFSAQQFPDLHSELNLSSLELGDSALYFCASSRRDSSNQPQHFGDGTRLSIL.